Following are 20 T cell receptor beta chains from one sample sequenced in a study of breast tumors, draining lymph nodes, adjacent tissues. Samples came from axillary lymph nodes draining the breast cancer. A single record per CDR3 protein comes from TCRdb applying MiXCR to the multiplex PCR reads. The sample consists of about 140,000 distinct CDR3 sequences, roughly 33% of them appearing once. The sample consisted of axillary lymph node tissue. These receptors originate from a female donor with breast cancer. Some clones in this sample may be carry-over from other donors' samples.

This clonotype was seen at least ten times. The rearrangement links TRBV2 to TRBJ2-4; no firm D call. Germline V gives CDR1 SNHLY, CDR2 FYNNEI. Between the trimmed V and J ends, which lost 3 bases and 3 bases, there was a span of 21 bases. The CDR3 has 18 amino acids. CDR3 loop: CASSDRGPWAKNKNIQYF. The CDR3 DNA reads TGTGCCAGCAGTGACCGAGGACCTTGGGCCAAGAACAAAAACATTCAGTACTTC. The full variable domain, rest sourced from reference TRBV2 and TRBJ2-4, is EPEVTQTPSHQVTQMGQEVILRCVPISNHLYFYWYRQILGQKVEFLVSFYNNEISEKSEIFDDQFSVERPDGSNFTLKIRSTKLEDSAMYFCASSDRGPWAKNKNIQYFGAGTRLSVL.

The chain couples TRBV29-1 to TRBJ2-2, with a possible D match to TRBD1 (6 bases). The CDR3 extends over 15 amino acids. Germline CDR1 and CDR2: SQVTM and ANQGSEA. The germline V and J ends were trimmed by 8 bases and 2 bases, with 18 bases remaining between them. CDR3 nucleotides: TGCAGCTTGGGACACCGGGACATCAACACCGGGGAGCTGTTTTTT. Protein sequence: CSLGHRDINTGELFF.

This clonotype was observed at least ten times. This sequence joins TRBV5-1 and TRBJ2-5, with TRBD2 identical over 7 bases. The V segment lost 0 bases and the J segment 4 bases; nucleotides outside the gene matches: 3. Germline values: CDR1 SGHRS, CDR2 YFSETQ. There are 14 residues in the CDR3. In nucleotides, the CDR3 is TGCGCCAGCAGCTTGGCCAGCGGGGTAGAGACCCAGTACTTC. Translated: CASSLASGVETQYF.

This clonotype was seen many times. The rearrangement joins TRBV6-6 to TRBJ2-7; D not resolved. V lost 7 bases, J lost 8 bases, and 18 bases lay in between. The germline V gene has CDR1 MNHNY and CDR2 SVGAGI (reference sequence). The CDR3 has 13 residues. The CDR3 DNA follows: TGTGCCAGCAACCCTGGTGACTGGGATCAGCAGTACGTC. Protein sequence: CASNPGDWDQQYV.

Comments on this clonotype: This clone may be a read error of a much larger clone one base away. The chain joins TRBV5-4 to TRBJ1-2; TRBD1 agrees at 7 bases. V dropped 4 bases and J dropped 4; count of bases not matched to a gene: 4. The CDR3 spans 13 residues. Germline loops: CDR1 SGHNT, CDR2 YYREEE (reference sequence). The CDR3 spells CASSLRGTYGYTF. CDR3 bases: TGTGCCAGCAGCCTCAGGGGGACCTATGGCTACACCTTC.

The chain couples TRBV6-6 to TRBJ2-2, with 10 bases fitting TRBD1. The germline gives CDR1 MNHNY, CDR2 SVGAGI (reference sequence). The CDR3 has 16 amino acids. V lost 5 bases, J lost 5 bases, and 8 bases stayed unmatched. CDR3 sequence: CASSHGDRGSTGELFF. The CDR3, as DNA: TGTGCCAGCAGTCACGGGGACAGGGGATCGACCGGGGAGCTGTTTTTT.

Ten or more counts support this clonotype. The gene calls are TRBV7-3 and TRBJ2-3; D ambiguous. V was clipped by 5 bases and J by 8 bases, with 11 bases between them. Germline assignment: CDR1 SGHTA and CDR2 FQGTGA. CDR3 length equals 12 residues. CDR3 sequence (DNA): TGTGCCAGCAGCCACCTGGGTAGTACGCAGTATTTT. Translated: CASSHLGSTQYF.

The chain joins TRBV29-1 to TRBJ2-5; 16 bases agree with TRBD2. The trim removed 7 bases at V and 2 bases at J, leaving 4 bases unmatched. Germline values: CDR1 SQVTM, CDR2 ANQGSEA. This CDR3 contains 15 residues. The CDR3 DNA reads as TGCAGCGCCACGGGACTAGCGGGGGGGCAAGAGACCCAGTACTTC. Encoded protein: CSATGLAGGQETQYF.

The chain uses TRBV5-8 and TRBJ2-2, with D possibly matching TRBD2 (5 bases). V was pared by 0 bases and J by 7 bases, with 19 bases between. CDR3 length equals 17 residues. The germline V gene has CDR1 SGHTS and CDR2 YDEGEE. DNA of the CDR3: TGTGCCAGCAGCTTGGGGTTGGCCACATACCGGGGCGGGGAGCTGTTTTTT. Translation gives CASSLGLATYRGGELFF.

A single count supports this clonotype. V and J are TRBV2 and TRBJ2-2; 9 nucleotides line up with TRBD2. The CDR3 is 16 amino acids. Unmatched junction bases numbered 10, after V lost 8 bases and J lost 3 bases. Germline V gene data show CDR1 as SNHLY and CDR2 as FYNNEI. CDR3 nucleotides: TGTGCCAGCTCAGCGGGAGGCAGCAAGTACACCGGGGAGCTGTTTTTT. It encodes CASSAGGSKYTGELFF.

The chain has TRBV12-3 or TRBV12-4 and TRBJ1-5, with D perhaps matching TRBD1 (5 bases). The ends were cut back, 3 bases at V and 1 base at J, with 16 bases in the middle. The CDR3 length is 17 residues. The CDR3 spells CASSFFMAGGSNQPQHF. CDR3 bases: TGTGCCAGCAGTTTCTTTATGGCCGGGGGAAGCAATCAGCCCCAGCATTTT.

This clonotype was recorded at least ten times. The DNA for the CDR3 is TGTGCCAGCAGCCGTTCCGGGGTAAACGGGGAGCTGTTTTTT. Translating it yields CASSRSGVNGELFF. The genes are TRBV6-5 and TRBJ2-2; a possible D gene is TRBD2 (5 bases). The V end lost 6 bases, the J end lost 7 bases, and 15 bases lay between the germline ends. This CDR3 is 14 amino acids long. Germline lookup yields CDR1 MNHEY and CDR2 SVGAGI.

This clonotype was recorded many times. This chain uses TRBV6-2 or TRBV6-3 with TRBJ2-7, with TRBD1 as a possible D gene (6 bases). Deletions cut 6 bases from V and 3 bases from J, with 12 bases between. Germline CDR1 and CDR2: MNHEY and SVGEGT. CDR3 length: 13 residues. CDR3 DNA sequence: TGTGCCAGCAGACGGACAGCGGACTACGAGCAGTACGTC. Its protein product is CASRRTADYEQYV.

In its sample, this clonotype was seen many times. This chain's CDR3 is CASSVGLGGYYGYTF. The CDR3 nucleotides are TGTGCCAGCAGCGTAGGGTTGGGGGGGTACTATGGCTACACCTTC. V usage is TRBV9 and J usage is TRBJ1-2, with D possibly TRBD1 on 5 matching bases. The CDR3 covers 15 residues. Per germline, CDR1 SGDLS and CDR2 YYNGEE. V was pared by 0 bases and J by 3 bases, with 12 bases between.

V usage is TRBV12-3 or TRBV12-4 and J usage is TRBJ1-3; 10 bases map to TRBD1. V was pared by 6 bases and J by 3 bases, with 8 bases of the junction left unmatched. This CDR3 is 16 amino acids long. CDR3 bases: TGTGCCAGCAGCATCGACAGGGGGCTTGGTGGAAACACCATATATTTT. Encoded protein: CASSIDRGLGGNTIYF.

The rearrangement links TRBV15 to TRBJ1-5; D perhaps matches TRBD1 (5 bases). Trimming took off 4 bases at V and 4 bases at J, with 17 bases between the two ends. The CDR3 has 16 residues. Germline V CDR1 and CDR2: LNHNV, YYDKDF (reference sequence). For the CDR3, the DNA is TGTGCCACCAGCAAATTTGGGGGTAGCGGTAATCAGCCCCAGCATTTT. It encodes CATSKFGGSGNQPQHF.

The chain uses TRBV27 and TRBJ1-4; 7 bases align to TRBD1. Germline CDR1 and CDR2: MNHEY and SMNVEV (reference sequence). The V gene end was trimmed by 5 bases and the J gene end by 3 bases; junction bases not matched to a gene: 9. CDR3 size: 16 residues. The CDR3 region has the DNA TGTGCCAGCAGTCAGTACCGACAGGGACCTAATGAAAAACTGTTTTTT. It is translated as CASSQYRQGPNEKLFF.

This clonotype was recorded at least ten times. The CDR3 region is CASSPGPPENQPQHF. CDR3 nucleotide sequence: TGTGCCAGCTCACCCGGACCACCAGAGAATCAGCCCCAGCATTTT. V gene TRBV18 combines with J gene TRBJ1-5, with no clear D. The CDR3 is 15 residues long. Per the germline V gene, CDR1 is KGHSH and CDR2 is LQKENI. Trimming cost V 3 bases and J 4 bases, with 13 bases left between them.

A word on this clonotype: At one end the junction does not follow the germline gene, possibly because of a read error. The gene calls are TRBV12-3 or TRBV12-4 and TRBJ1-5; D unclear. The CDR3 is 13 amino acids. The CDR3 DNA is TGTGCCAGCAGCGGGTGGGGAAATCAGCCCCGGCATTTT. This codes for CASSGWGNQPRHF.

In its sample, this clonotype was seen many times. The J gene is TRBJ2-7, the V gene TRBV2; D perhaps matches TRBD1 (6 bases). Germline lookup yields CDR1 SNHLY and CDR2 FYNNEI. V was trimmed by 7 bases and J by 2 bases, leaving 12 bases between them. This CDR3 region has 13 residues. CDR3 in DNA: TGTGCCAGCATGGAAGGGGACACCTACGAGCAGTACGTC. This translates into CASMEGDTYEQYV.